This is a list of T cell receptor beta chains from one sample in a study of blood T cell repertoires in COVID-19. TCRdb's copy holds only in-frame clones and misses some; the assay was immunoSEQ multiplex PCR. The sample shows about 120,000 clones, 82% of them seen only once. Sequenced sample: peripheral blood. The source is an older woman with acute or convalescent COVID-19. The CDR3 runs from the conserved cysteine through the conserved F or W. Each record gives: D gene, J gene, clone size, V gene, CDR3 DNA, CDR3 protein. The D gene is left open where the match is weak. Only part of the rows carry a size: once, few, many, or a class if the clone is expanded.

D: NA; J: TRBJ2-1; size: NA; V: TRBV19; DNA: TGTGCCAGTAGTCACGGGGTGAATGAGCAGTTCTTC; CDR3: CASSHGVNEQFF
D: NA; J: TRBJ1-1; size: NA; V: TRBV2; DNA: TGTGCCAGCAGTCTCCGGGGGGACTCAGAAGCTTTCTTT; CDR3: CASSLRGDSEAFF
D: NA; J: TRBJ2-5; size: NA; V: TRBV2; DNA: TGTGCCAGCAGTGTAACACAGCAAGAGACCCAGTACTTC; CDR3: CASSVTQQETQYF
D: NA; J: TRBJ2-1; size: NA; V: TRBV3-1/TRBV3-2; DNA: TGTGCCAGCAGCCAATTGGGCTTGGGGCAGTTCTTC; CDR3: CASSQLGLGQFF
D: NA; J: TRBJ2-5; size: NA; V: TRBV30; DNA: TGTGCCTGGAGTGTCCGCGAGATGGAGACCCAGTACTTC; CDR3: CAWSVREMETQYF
D: NA; J: TRBJ1-2; size: NA; V: TRBV3-1/TRBV3-2; DNA: TGTGCCAGCAGCCAAGATTTTGTCAGGGCGGGCTACACCTTC; CDR3: CASSQDFVRAGYTF
D: TRBD1; J: TRBJ1-2; size: NA; V: TRBV6-6; DNA: TGTGCCAGCGTCGTTGGGACAGGAGCTAACTATGGCTACACCTTC; CDR3: CASVVGTGANYGYTF
D: NA; J: TRBJ1-2; size: NA; V: TRBV2; DNA: TGTGCCAGCAGTGAGGTAGAGCCCTCATATGGTGGCTACACCTTC; CDR3: CASSEVEPSYGGYTF
D: TRBD1; J: TRBJ1-2; size: NA; V: TRBV27; DNA: TGTGCCAGCAGGCCGTCGGGACAGGCCTATGGCTACACCTTC; CDR3: CASRPSGQAYGYTF
D: NA; J: TRBJ1-6; size: NA; V: TRBV9; DNA: TGTGCCAGCAGCGCTAACAGGGTGAATTCACCCCTCCACTTT; CDR3: CASSANRVNSPLHF
D: TRBD2; J: TRBJ2-7; size: NA; V: TRBV9; DNA: TGTGCCAGCAGCGTAGGTAGCGGGGAAACCTACGAGCAGTACTTC; CDR3: CASSVGSGETYEQYF
D: NA; J: TRBJ1-1; size: NA; V: TRBV7-2; DNA: TGTGCCAGCAGCCCAACCCGAGGGTTGAACACTGAAGCTTTCTTT; CDR3: CASSPTRGLNTEAFF
D: NA; J: TRBJ1-1; size: few; V: TRBV11-3; DNA: TGTGCCAGCAGCTTAGCCGGGAGCGGGAACACTGAAGCTTTCTTT; CDR3: CASSLAGSGNTEAFF
D: NA; J: TRBJ1-3; size: NA; V: TRBV14; DNA: TGTGCCAGCAGCCATCCGGGACACCTAACATCGGGAGGAAACACCATATATTTT; CDR3: CASSHPGHLTSGGNTIYF
D: NA; J: TRBJ1-1; size: NA; V: TRBV20-1; DNA: TGCAGTGCTAGTTCCCTCCTCCGAGAGACTGAAGCTTTCTTT; CDR3: CSASSLLRETEAFF
D: NA; J: TRBJ1-1; size: NA; V: TRBV27; DNA: TGTGCCAGCAGCCCCCTCACAGGCGTTGGTACTGAAGCTTTCTTT; CDR3: CASSPLTGVGTEAFF
D: NA; J: TRBJ1-1; size: NA; V: TRBV15; DNA: TGTGCCACCAGCACCGGGGTGGGGAACACTGAAGCTTTCTTT; CDR3: CATSTGVGNTEAFF
D: NA; J: TRBJ1-1; size: NA; V: TRBV3-1/TRBV3-2; DNA: TGTGCCAGCAGCCGAACGAGGGTCACTGAAGCTTTCTTT; CDR3: CASSRTRVTEAFF
D: NA; J: TRBJ1-4; size: NA; V: TRBV7-2; DNA: TGTGCCAGCAGCCCTGGCCAGGTTGGTGAAAAACTGTTTTTT; CDR3: CASSPGQVGEKLFF
D: NA; J: TRBJ1-4; size: once; V: TRBV30; DNA: TGTGCCGGGAAACAGGGACATGCAACTAATGAAAAACTGTTTTTT; CDR3: CAGKQGHATNEKLFF
D: NA; J: TRBJ1-2; size: NA; V: TRBV11-2; DNA: TGTGCCAGCAGCTTCCCACTCACAGGAGACTATGGCTACACCTTC; CDR3: CASSFPLTGDYGYTF
D: TRBD1; J: TRBJ2-1; size: NA; V: TRBV2; DNA: TGTGCCAGCAGTTCTAGGACAGGGGTATACAATGAGCAGTTCTTC; CDR3: CASSSRTGVYNEQFF
D: NA; J: TRBJ1-5; size: NA; V: TRBV18; DNA: TGTGCCAGCTCACCACCGGGGGGGACTCGGGGGCCCCAGCATTTT; CDR3: CASSPPGGTRGPQHF
D: TRBD1; J: TRBJ1-2; size: few; V: TRBV5-1; DNA: TGCGCCAGCAGCTTGGCCACAGGGGCCTATGGCTACACCTTC; CDR3: CASSLATGAYGYTF
D: NA; J: TRBJ1-5; size: NA; V: TRBV7-2; DNA: TGTGCCAGCAGCTTAGGGACACAATATAGCAATCAGCCCCAGCATTTT; CDR3: CASSLGTQYSNQPQHF
D: TRBD1; J: TRBJ2-3; size: few; V: TRBV24-1; DNA: TGTGCCACCAGTGAGCCCGGACAGGGAACAGATACGCAGTATTTT; CDR3: CATSEPGQGTDTQYF
D: NA; J: TRBJ2-2; size: NA; V: TRBV19; DNA: TGTGCCAGTAGTATAGTTGGGGCAGGGAACACCGGGGAGCTGTTTTTT; CDR3: CASSIVGAGNTGELFF
D: TRBD2; J: TRBJ2-3; size: NA; V: TRBV5-4; DNA: TGTGCCAGCAGCTCTCCACTAGCGGGGGTCAGGCCAGGTACGCAGTATTTT; CDR3: CASSSPLAGVRPGTQYF
D: TRBD1; J: TRBJ1-1; size: NA; V: TRBV5-1; DNA: TGCGCCAGTCCCCGCAGGTCCCGGGACAGGGTAACGAACACTGAAGCTTTCTTT; CDR3: CASPRRSRDRVTNTEAFF
D: TRBD1; J: TRBJ1-4; size: NA; V: TRBV7-9; DNA: TGTGCCAGCAGCTCCGGGACAGGGGGCCCCGGTAATGAAAAACTGTTTTTT; CDR3: CASSSGTGGPGNEKLFF